Included here is one TCR beta chain sequence, with context. The data were taken from a study of blood T cell repertoires in COVID-19. Looking at the study overall: Samples came from the United States, Italy and Spain, spanning acute and convalescent COVID-19. T cells, B-cell-depleted T cells, or PBMCs supplied cDNA or gDNA.

Trimming removed 3 bases from V and 4 bases from J, with 9 bases in between. The CDR3 loop spans 14 amino acids. Germline-derived CDR1 and CDR2 are MNHEY and SVGEGT. The authors' processing: Counts of nucleated cells, estimated from reference gene primer amplification, were obtained. Some clones are missing from TCRdb's copy, which holds only in-frame ones; the method was immunoSEQ multiplex PCR. Clone size and the V and J calls come from that table; the DNA yielded D and trimming. The table shows some 250,000 clones, with around 87% occurring only once. This TCR derives from a woman aged 55-69 years with COVID-19, enrolled during active disease. The specimen sequenced was peripheral blood. This chain uses TRBV6-2 or TRBV6-3 with TRBJ2-2; tentative D call: TRBD2 (6 bases). The CDR3 coding sequence is TGTGCCAGCAGTTATGTCGGGAGCACCGGGGAGCTGTTTTTT. Translation gives CASSYVGSTGELFF.